This entry lists 10 T cell receptor beta chains sequenced from one sample in a study of blood T cells in healthy people across ages. Next came a second PCR, run for about 6 to 12 cycles, which used a sample-barcoded 5' primer along with a J-beta primer mix. TCRdb passed the 5' RACE reads through MiXCR, listing each CDR3 protein once. Of hundreds of thousands of distinct CDR3 sequences listed, roughly three fifths are singletons. The specimen was blood. The receptors were sampled from a middle-aged man in good health.

This chain joins TRBV7-2 and TRBJ2-5; unclear D gene. The CDR3 sequence is 15 residues long. The V end was cut by 5 bases, the J end by 0 bases, with 13 bases between. Germline lookup yields CDR1 SGHTA and CDR2 FQGNSA. The DNA of the CDR3 is TGTGCCAGCAGCCCAACGCTAGTGTACCAAGAGACCCAGTACTTC. As protein: CASSPTLVYQETQYF.

The gene calls are TRBV27 and TRBJ2-1, with D possibly being TRBD1 (5 bases). The CDR3 is 15 amino acids. Trimming removed 5 bases at V and 0 bases at J, with 11 bases between. CDR1 is MNHEY, CDR2 SMNVEV, per germline (reference sequence). The CDR3 loop is CASSTDTSSYNEQFF. The CDR3 bases are TGTGCCAGCAGTACGGACACGAGCTCCTACAATGAGCAGTTCTTC.

This chain uses TRBV11-2 with TRBJ1-2; D is unresolved. Deletions cut 1 base from V and 2 bases from J, with 8 bases between. This CDR3 comprises 14 residues. The germline CDR1 and CDR2 sequences are SGHAT and FQNNGV. CDR3 sequence reads: CASSLGAINYGYTF. CDR3 in DNA: TGTGCCAGCAGCTTAGGGGCCATCAACTATGGCTACACCTTC.

This clonotype was found once. V gene TRBV15 combines with J gene TRBJ1-1; perhaps TRBD1 as D (5 bases). The V end lost 1 base, the J end lost 5 bases, and 14 bases lay between the germline ends. CDR1 is LNHNV and CDR2 is YYDKDF in the germline V gene (reference sequence). The CDR3 runs 15 residues. DNA of the CDR3: TGTGCCACCAGCAGAGTTGTCGGGAGGGGAACTGAAGCTTTCTTT. Its protein product is CATSRVVGRGTEAFF.

The rearrangement links TRBV19 to TRBJ2-1; possibly TRBD1 or TRBD2 for D (5 bases each). The CDR3 consists of 14 residues. The V end lost 10 bases, the J end lost 0 bases, and 13 bases lay between the germline ends. Germline CDR1 is LNHDA and CDR2 is SQIVND (reference sequence). CDR3 coding DNA: TGTGCCACCGAGGGGCAGGGCTCCTACAATGAGCAGTTCTTC. Residues: CATEGQGSYNEQFF.

The chain uses TRBV11-2 and TRBJ2-7; 9 bases fit TRBD2. Germline CDR1 and CDR2: SGHAT and FQNNGV. The trim removed 2 bases at V and 3 bases at J, leaving 11 bases unmatched. The CDR3 has 17 amino acids. CDR3 in amino acids: CASSLNRGLAGNYEQYF. The CDR3 DNA reads as TGTGCCAGCAGCTTAAACAGAGGGCTAGCGGGGAACTACGAGCAGTACTTC.

This clonotype has a handful of counts. This chain joins TRBV2 and TRBJ2-1, with 7 bases identical to TRBD2. Trimming took 8 bases from V and 0 from J; bases not matched to a gene: 7. The CDR3 contains 15 residues. Germline V gives CDR1 SNHLY, CDR2 FYNNEI. This chain's CDR3 is CASPPGGSSYNEQFF. CDR3 nucleotides: TGTGCCAGCCCCCCCGGGGGGAGCTCCTACAATGAGCAGTTCTTC. The variable domain in full, completed from reference TRBV2 and TRBJ2-1, reads EPEVTQTPSHQVTQMGQEVILRCVPISNHLYFYWYRQILGQKVEFLVSFYNNEISEKSEIFDDQFSVERPDGSNFTLKIRSTKLEDSAMYFCASPPGGSSYNEQFFGPGTRLTVL.

V and J are TRBV2 and TRBJ1-1; D is possibly TRBD1 (5 bases). Trimming removed 7 bases from V and 1 base from J, with 13 bases in between. Germline assignment: CDR1 SNHLY and CDR2 FYNNEI. The CDR3 sequence is 14 residues long. As DNA, the CDR3 is TGTGCCAGCAAAGGAGGGACGGGGAACACTGAAGCTTTCTTT. It is translated as CASKGGTGNTEAFF.

As to this clonotype: A read error may explain this, as a much larger clone is one base away. The chain carries TRBV29-1 and TRBJ2-5; a weak D match, TRBD1 (5 bases). V was clipped by 5 bases and J by 4 bases, with 5 bases between them. Germline V gene sequence: CDR1 SQVTM, CDR2 ANQGSEA. The CDR3 is 10 amino acids. CDR3 nucleotide sequence: TGCAGCGTTCAGGGAGAGACCCAGTACTTC. Translating gives CSVQGETQYF.

The chain links TRBV14 to TRBJ1-1, with 7 bases fitting TRBD1. With 6 bases clipped from V and 0 bases from J, the junction kept 10 bases outside the gene matches. This CDR3 is built from 16 residues. Germline V gene data show CDR1 as SGHDN and CDR2 as FVKESK. CDR3 sequence reads: CASSRSPGTVNTEAFF. CDR3 sequence (DNA): TGTGCCAGCAGTCGATCACCGGGGACAGTGAACACTGAAGCTTTCTTT.